This T cell receptor (beta chain) was obtained from a study of persistence of HIV-infected CD4 T cells. The libraries were made with immunoSEQ version 4 in survey mode. The assay was immunoSEQ multiplex PCR, and TCRdb's table has in-frame clones only and misses some. The table includes about 64,000 clones, 70% to 75% detected once. The stimulus was an HIV-1 Gag 15-mer peptide pool, about 1.1 ug/peptide/mL. CD40L/CD69 double-negative CD45RO-high memory CD4+ T cells were collected. Details on this clone: No antigen is known for it.

The CDR3 covers 12 residues. Germline V gene lookup returns CDR1 MDHEN and CDR2 SYDVKM. V was clipped by 3 bases and J by 9 bases, with 11 bases between them. The chain employs TRBV28 and TRBJ1-1, with D unclear. Sequences were derived from CD4+ T cells sorted from PBMCs after roughly 18-hour stimulation, sampled from a patient who received antiretroviral therapy. The TCR originated in an adult man with HIV who was CMV-seropositive. The CDR3 here is CASSFSAAQAFF. The DNA of the CDR3 is TGTGCCAGCAGTTTTTCGGCAGCCCAAGCTTTCTTT.